These 3 T cell receptor beta chains share one sample of origin, sequenced in a study of response to subunit inactivated influenza vaccine. TCRdb redid the calling of the RT-PCR reads with MiXCR, one entry per CDR3 protein. The data show 450,000 to 700,000 distinct CDR3 sequences, approximately 14% seen once. The sequencing used PBMCs from blood, collected 11 to 12 days after vaccination. The receptors originated from a man aged 45-60 years who received an inactivated influenza vaccine.

This clonotype was observed a single time. V usage is TRBV6-2 or TRBV6-3 and J usage is TRBJ1-1, with TRBD1 as a possible D gene (5 bases). Trimming removed 4 bases at V and 2 bases at J, with 20 bases between. Germline lookup yields CDR1 MNHEY and CDR2 SVGEGT. This CDR3 region has 17 residues. The CDR3 DNA reads TGTGCCAGCAGTTTGACCCCTAGGGGAGGACCAAACACTGAAGCTTTCTTT. Protein product: CASSLTPRGGPNTEAFF.

The chain combines TRBV6-1 with TRBJ1-1; maybe TRBD1 (5 bases). The CDR3 loop spans 13 amino acids. Germline V gene lookup returns CDR1 MNHNS and CDR2 SASEGT. V was pared by 6 bases and J by 0 bases, with 8 bases between. CDR3 sequence (DNA): TGTGCCAGCAGGCGGGGCCTGAACACTGAAGCTTTCTTT. It encodes CASRRGLNTEAFF.

This clonotype showed up just a few times. The chain couples TRBV5-1 to TRBJ2-4; D is perhaps TRBD2 (6 bases). Germline CDR1 is SGHRS and CDR2 is YFSETQ. The V end was cut by 4 bases, the J end by 9 bases, with 17 bases between. The CDR3 loop spans 14 amino acids. CDR3 residues: CASSNTSPGGIQYF. The DNA of the CDR3 is TGCGCCAGCAGCAACACTAGCCCCGGGGGCATTCAGTACTTC.